The sequence of this T cell receptor (beta chain) was determined in a study of CD8+CD57+ T cells in acquired aplastic anemia. On the study more broadly: On average, sorted CD4+ and CD8+ cells gave roughly 3 ug of DNA. Reads per healthy sample averaged about 10.8 million (CD4+) and under 12 million (CD8+). Study-wide findings and caveats: Patients versus controls showed no significant CD8+ Simpson's diversity difference.

V lost 4 bases, J lost 5 bases, and 11 bases lay in between. The CDR3 runs to 13 residues. CDR3 and TCR beta VDJ profiling relied on genomic DNA as the template. TCRdb recomputed calls from the reads with MiXCR, one row per CDR3 protein. The sample shows some 44,000 distinct CDR3 sequences, 55% to 80% of them seen only once. This clonotype was observed once. Its antigen is unknown. The material sequenced was sorted CD4+, CD8+, or CD8+CD57+ T cells (not recorded which) from PBMCs. The TCR comes from a human donor in good health, serving as a control. V usage is TRBV12-3 or TRBV12-4 and J usage is TRBJ2-5; D is perhaps TRBD1 (5 bases). CDR3 region: CASSSQGGETQYF. CDR3 coding DNA: TGTGCCAGCAGTTCGCAGGGCGGCGAGACCCAGTACTTC.